This passage covers 24 T cell receptor beta chains from one sample sequenced in a study of T cell clones after liver transplantation. Clones were sequenced by immunoSEQ multiplex PCR, and TCRdb holds only the in-frame ones, with some missing. The top ten hold roughly a fifth of the sample, which has some 9,200 clones, around 72% seen once. This sample comprised CD8+ T cells from blood, obtained at the approximately 16-month timepoint. The receptors were gathered from a human patient who received a liver transplant. Some T cells may be transferred from the graft donor.

The chain combines TRBV6-5 with TRBJ2-2; D is unclear. V lost 4 bases and J 5 bases, leaving 5 bases between the germline ends. Looked up from germline, CDR1 is MNHEY and CDR2 is SVGAGI. This CDR3 has 12 amino acids. CDR3 coding DNA: TGTGCCAGCAGTTGGTCTACCGGGGAGCTGTTTTTT. Amino acid sequence: CASSWSTGELFF.

V gene TRBV4-3 combines with J gene TRBJ2-5; possibly TRBD1 or TRBD2 for D (5 bases each). CDR1 is LGHNA and CDR2 is YSLEER in the germline V gene. The V end lost 4 bases, the J end lost 2 bases, and 14 bases lay between the germline ends. This CDR3 is 15 amino acids long. CDR3: CASSLGVATQETQYF. The DNA of the CDR3 is TGCGCCAGCAGCCTAGGGGTAGCGACTCAAGAGACCCAGTACTTC.

CDR3 DNA sequence: TGTGCCAGCAGCGTGGACAACACGGAACTAGCCTATGGCTACACCTTC. Residues: CASSVDNTELAYGYTF. This chain connects TRBV5-4 to TRBJ1-2, with a tentative D call TRBD1 (5 bases). V lost 4 bases to trimming and J lost 4 bases, with 20 bases between them. Looked up from germline, CDR1 is SGHNT and CDR2 is YYREEE (reference sequence). This CDR3 region has 16 residues.

This chain joins TRBV6-5 and TRBJ2-1; possibly TRBD1 for D (6 bases). The V gene lost 6 bases and the J gene lost 11 bases, with 11 bases spanning the gap. The length of the CDR3 is 11 residues. CDR1 and CDR2 from the germline V gene are MNHEY and SVGAGI. CDR3 amino acids: CASSSDSKQFF. The CDR3 coding sequence is TGTGCCAGCAGCTCGGACAGCAAGCAGTTCTTC.

This chain uses TRBV6-5 with TRBJ1-1; unclear D gene. The CDR3 length is 14 residues. Germline CDR1 reads MNHEY; CDR2 reads SVGAGI. Trimming took off 2 bases at V and 11 bases at J, with 18 bases between the two ends. The CDR3 region is CASSYGRGNDAAFF. In DNA form, the CDR3 reads TGTGCCAGCAGTTACGGTCGAGGCAATGACGCCGCTTTCTTT.

The rearrangement joins TRBV23-1 to TRBJ1-2; 9 bases fit TRBD1. TRBV23-1 is given ORF status, its function remaining uncertain. Trimming cost V 3 bases and J 4 bases; bases outside gene matches: 3. The CDR3 is 14 amino acids. The CDR3 sequence: CASSHGTGCYGYTF. In DNA, the CDR3 is TGCGCCAGCAGTCACGGGACAGGGTGCTATGGCTACACCTTC.

V is TRBV19 and J is TRBJ2-2; D remains unclear. Germline CDR1 and CDR2: LNHDA and SQIVND (reference sequence). V lost 3 bases and J 4 bases, leaving 12 bases between the germline ends. CDR3 length: 15 amino acids. The DNA of the CDR3 is TGTGCCAGTAGTATTGGAGCATTAGGCACCGGGGAGCTGTTTTTT. It codes for CASSIGALGTGELFF.

The chain combines TRBV9 with TRBJ1-3, with a weak D call TRBD1 (5 bases). The V end was cut by 6 bases, the J end by 1 base, with 14 bases between. Germline CDR1 SGDLS, CDR2 YYNGEE. This CDR3 is built from 15 residues. The CDR3 protein is CASTTWGGSGNTIYF. Here the CDR3 DNA reads TGTGCCAGCACCACCTGGGGGGGGTCTGGAAACACCATATATTTT.

The chain is built from TRBV19 and TRBJ2-2; the D is unclear. The CDR3 is made up of 13 amino acids. V gave up 2 bases and J gave up 4 bases, with 5 bases separating them. Germline V CDR1 and CDR2: LNHDA, SQIVND (reference sequence). The CDR3 DNA reads TGTGCCAGTAGTATACTAGTCACCGGGGAGCTGTTTTTT. This encodes CASSILVTGELFF.

This clone was observed a single time. This rearrangement joins TRBV7-6 to TRBJ2-1; the match to TRBD2 covers 7 bases. The CDR3 is made up of 13 amino acids. The germline gives CDR1 SGHVS, CDR2 FNYEAQ. Trimming at V came to 1 base and at J to 9 bases, leaving 3 bases not matched to a gene. This CDR3 reads CASSLGGRGEQFF. The CDR3 bases are TGTGCCAGCAGCTTAGGAGGGAGGGGTGAGCAGTTCTTC.

The chain couples TRBV7-9 to TRBJ2-7, with no clear D. V lost 1 base to trimming and J lost 5 bases, with 6 bases between them. CDR3 size: 12 residues. Germline V gives CDR1 SEHNR, CDR2 FQNEAQ (reference sequence). This CDR3 is CASSLDGNEQYF. CDR3 nucleotides: TGTGCCAGCAGCTTAGATGGAAACGAGCAGTACTTC.

The gene calls are TRBV2 and TRBJ2-1, with D tentatively TRBD2 (6 bases). The germline V and J ends were trimmed by 10 bases and 2 bases, with 12 bases remaining between them. Germline V gene lookup returns CDR1 SNHLY and CDR2 FYNNEI. The CDR3 consists of 13 residues. The CDR3 nucleotides are TGTGCCATCACTGGCGGGGCCTACAATGAGCAGTTCTTC. This translates into CAITGGAYNEQFF.

The chain couples TRBV13 to TRBJ2-1, with 7 nucleotides matching TRBD1. V gave up 5 bases and J gave up 4 bases; unmatched junction bases: 8. CDR1 is PRHDT and CDR2 is FYEKMQ in the germline V gene (reference sequence). CDR3 size: 15 residues. The CDR3 bases are TGTGCCAGCAGCATGACAGGGAATACTTACAATGAGCAGTTCTTC. This sequence encodes CASSMTGNTYNEQFF.

V gene TRBV7-6 combines with J gene TRBJ2-1; 8 bases fit TRBD2. The CDR3 consists of 18 residues. Germline V lookup: CDR1 SGHVS, CDR2 FNYEAQ. J gave up 7 bases and V 1 base, and 15 bases lay outside the gene matches. CDR3 in amino acids: CASSLVPRRGGFENEQFF. For the CDR3, the DNA is TGTGCCAGCAGCTTAGTTCCTCGGCGCGGGGGGTTCGAAAATGAGCAGTTCTTC. The full variable domain, rest sourced from reference TRBV7-6 and TRBJ2-1, is GAGVSQSPRYKVTKRGQDVALRCDPISGHVSLYWYRQALGQGPEFLTYFNYEAQQDKSGLPNDRFSAERPEGSISTLTIQRTEQRDSAMYRCASSLVPRRGGFENEQFFGPGTRLTVL.

This clone has a handful of counts. The rearrangement joins TRBV6-5 to TRBJ2-2, with D tentatively TRBD2 (5 bases). The germline V gene has CDR1 MNHEY and CDR2 SVGAGI. Trimming pared 6 bases from V and 3 bases from J, leaving 11 bases between. The CDR3 consists of 14 residues. The CDR3 nucleotides read TGTGCCAGCAGCCCCCGGACTTACACCGGGGAGCTGTTTTTT. Translated, it gives CASSPRTYTGELFF.

V is TRBV7-8 and J is TRBJ1-5; the match to TRBD1 covers 8 bases. The germline CDR1 and CDR2 sequences are SGHVS and FQNEAQ. The V and J ends lost 4 bases and 2 bases, in that order; junction bases with no gene match: 7. The length of the CDR3 is 16 residues. The DNA of the CDR3 is TGTGCCAGCAGCTCACAAACAGGGGGACGCAATCAGCCCCAGCATTTT. Its protein is CASSSQTGGRNQPQHF.

This chain joins TRBV10-3 and TRBJ1-1, with TRBD1 as a possible D gene (6 bases). Germline CDR1 and CDR2: ENHRY and SYGVKD. V dropped 4 bases and J dropped 0 bases, with 15 bases sitting between them. This CDR3 is 16 amino acids long. The CDR3: CAISVRAQGLNTEAFF. For the CDR3, the DNA is TGTGCCATCAGTGTGAGGGCCCAGGGGCTGAACACTGAAGCTTTCTTT.

V gene TRBV2 combines with J gene TRBJ2-1, with D perhaps TRBD1 or TRBD2 (5 bases each). Germline V gene sequence: CDR1 SNHLY, CDR2 FYNNEI. The V end lost 4 bases, the J end lost 14 bases, and 18 bases lay between the germline ends. CDR3 length equals 13 residues. In DNA form, the CDR3 reads TGTGCCAGCAGTGCGCCGGGACCCCTTTTAGAGTTCTTC. It codes for CASSAPGPLLEFF.

The chain couples TRBV7-2 to TRBJ2-4, with 7 bases matching TRBD2. V lost 4 bases to trimming and J lost 8 bases; unmatched junction nucleotides: 14. The length of the CDR3 is 16 residues. Germline CDR1 is SGHTA and CDR2 is FQGNSA. CDR3 loop: CASSSDSSGYGDIQYF. The CDR3 nucleotides are TGTGCCAGCAGCTCGGACTCTAGCGGATATGGTGACATTCAGTACTTC. Filled out from reference TRBV7-2 and TRBJ2-4, the complete variable domain reads GAGVSQSPSNKVTEKGKDVELRCDPISGHTALYWYRQSLGQGLEFLIYFQGNSAPDKSGLPSDRFSAERTGGSVSTLTIQRTQQEDSAVYLCASSSDSSGYGDIQYFGAGTRLSVL.

The chain couples TRBV28 to TRBJ1-3, with 7 bases matching TRBD1. Germline CDR1 reads MDHEN; CDR2 reads SYDVKM. The CDR3 spans 15 residues. V lost 6 bases, J lost 2 bases, and 7 bases stayed unmatched. The CDR3 reads CASSNSGGTGNTIYF. Here the CDR3 DNA reads TGTGCCAGCAGCAATTCAGGGGGAACTGGAAACACCATATATTTT.

This rearrangement joins TRBV6-4 to TRBJ1-1; TRBD1 might be the D (6 bases). The CDR3 has 15 residues. CDR1 and CDR2 from the germline V gene are MRHNA and SNTAGT. Trimming stripped 2 bases from V and 3 bases from J, with 13 bases between. CDR3: CASSDLPGVDTEAFF. Written as DNA, the CDR3 is TGTGCCAGCAGTGACCTTCCAGGGGTAGACACTGAAGCTTTCTTT.

There are a few counts of this clone. The junction departs from germline at one end; a sequencing error may be responsible. This chain joins TRBV19 and TRBJ1-5; D uncertain. This CDR3 contains 14 residues. Germline loops: CDR1 LNHDA, CDR2 SQIVND (reference sequence). CDR3 protein: CASSSSRLNHPQHF. The CDR3 nucleotides are TGTGCCAGTAGTAGTAGCAGACTGAATCATCCCCAGCATTTT.

The gene calls are TRBV5-1 and TRBJ2-3; D is possibly TRBD1 (6 bases). The CDR3 extends over 15 amino acids. The germline V gene encodes CDR1 SGHRS and CDR2 YFSETQ. V was cut by 4 bases and J by 2 bases, with 14 bases left in between. The DNA of the CDR3 is TGCGCCAGCAGCGAACAGGGTCCGGACACAGATACGCAGTATTTT. Amino acid sequence: CASSEQGPDTDTQYF. Full variable domain (missing parts from reference TRBV5-1 and TRBJ2-3): KAGVTQTPRYLIKTRGQQVTLSCSPISGHRSVSWYQQTPGQGLQFLFEYFSETQRNKGNFPGRFSGRQFSNSRSEMNVSTLELGDSALYLCASSEQGPDTDTQYFGPGTRLTVL.

This clone was detected once. This chain links TRBV10-3 with TRBJ2-2, with 7 bases lining up with TRBD2. The junction had 14 bases not matched to a gene; V was cut back by 10 bases and J by 3 bases. CDR3 length equals 16 residues. Germline CDR1 and CDR2: ENHRY and SYGVKD. In DNA form, the CDR3 reads TGTGCCACCGAGAACCCGGGGGGTAGGGACACCGGGGAGCTGTTTTTT. Translation gives CATENPGGRDTGELFF.